This T cell receptor beta chain was sequenced during a study of blood T cell repertoires in COVID-19. The CDR3 length is 17 residues. Trimming took 4 bases from V and 8 from J; bases not matched to a gene: 17. Germline lookup yields CDR1 MGHRA and CDR2 YSYEKL. Sequencing was performed with immunoSEQ multiplex PCR; in TCRdb, only in-frame clones are kept and a portion is missing. The table has approximately 290,000 clones, 70% to 90% seen once. This TCR came from a woman in her 30s who had recovered from COVID-19. The material sequenced was PBMCs or T cells enriched from blood (not recorded which). The genes are TRBV4-1 and TRBJ1-1, with 9 bases lining up with TRBD1. DNA of the CDR3: TGCGCCAGCAGCCGCTTCCCCGACCCGGGACAGGGAGGAGAAGCTTTCTTT. Protein sequence: CASSRFPDPGQGGEAFF.